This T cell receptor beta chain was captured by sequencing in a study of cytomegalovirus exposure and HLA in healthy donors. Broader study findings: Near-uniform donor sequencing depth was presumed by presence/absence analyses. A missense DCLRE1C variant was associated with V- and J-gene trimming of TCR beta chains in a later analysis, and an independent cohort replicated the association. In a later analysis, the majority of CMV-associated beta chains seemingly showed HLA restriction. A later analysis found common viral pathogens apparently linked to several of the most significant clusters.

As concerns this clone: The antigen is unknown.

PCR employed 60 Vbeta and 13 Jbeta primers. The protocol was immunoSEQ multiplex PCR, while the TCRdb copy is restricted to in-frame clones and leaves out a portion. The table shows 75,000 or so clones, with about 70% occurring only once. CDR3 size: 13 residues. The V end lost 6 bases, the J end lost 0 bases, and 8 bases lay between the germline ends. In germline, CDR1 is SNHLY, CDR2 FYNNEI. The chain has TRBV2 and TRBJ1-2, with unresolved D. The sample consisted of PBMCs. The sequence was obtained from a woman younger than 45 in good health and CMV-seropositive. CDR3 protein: CASREQSNYGYTF. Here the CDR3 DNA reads TGTGCCAGCAGGGAACAGTCTAACTATGGCTACACCTTC.